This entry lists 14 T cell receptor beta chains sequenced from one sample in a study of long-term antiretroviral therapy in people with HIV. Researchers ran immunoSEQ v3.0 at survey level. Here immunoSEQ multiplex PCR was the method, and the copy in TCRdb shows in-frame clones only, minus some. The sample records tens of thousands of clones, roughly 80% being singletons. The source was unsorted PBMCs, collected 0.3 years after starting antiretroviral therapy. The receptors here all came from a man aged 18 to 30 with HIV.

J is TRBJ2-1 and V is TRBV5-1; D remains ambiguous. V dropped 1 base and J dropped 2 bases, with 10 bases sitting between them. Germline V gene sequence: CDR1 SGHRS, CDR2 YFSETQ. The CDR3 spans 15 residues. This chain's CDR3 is CASSLRYGTYNEQFF. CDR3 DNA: TGCGCCAGCAGCTTGCGATATGGGACCTACAATGAGCAGTTCTTC.

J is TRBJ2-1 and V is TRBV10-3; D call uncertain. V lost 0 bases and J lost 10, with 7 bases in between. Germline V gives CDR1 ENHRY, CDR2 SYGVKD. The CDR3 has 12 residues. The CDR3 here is CAISESTREQFF. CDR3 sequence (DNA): TGTGCCATCAGTGAGTCGACCCGCGAGCAGTTCTTC.

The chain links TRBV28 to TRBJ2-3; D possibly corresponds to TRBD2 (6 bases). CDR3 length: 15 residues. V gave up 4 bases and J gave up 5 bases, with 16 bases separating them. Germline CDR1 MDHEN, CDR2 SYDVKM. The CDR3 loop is CASSSEGKAEDTQYF. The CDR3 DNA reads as TGTGCCAGCAGTTCGGAGGGAAAGGCGGAAGATACGCAGTATTTT.

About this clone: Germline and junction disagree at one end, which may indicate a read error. The CDR3 nucleotides are TGTGCTAGCAGCTTGGCGGCAGGGGAGGGCAGTGAGCAGTTCTTC. Translating it yields CASSLAAGEGSEQFF. The chain is built from TRBV7-7 and TRBJ2-1; tentative D call: TRBD2 (7 bases). This CDR3 is 15 amino acids long. In germline, CDR1 is SSHAT, CDR2 FNYEAQ (reference sequence).

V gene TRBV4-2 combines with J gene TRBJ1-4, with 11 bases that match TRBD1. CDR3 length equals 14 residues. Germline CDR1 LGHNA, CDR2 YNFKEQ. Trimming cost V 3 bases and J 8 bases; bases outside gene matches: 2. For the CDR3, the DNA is TGTGCCAGCAGCCAGGGACAGGGGGGAGAAAAACTGTTTTTT. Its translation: CASSQGQGGEKLFF.

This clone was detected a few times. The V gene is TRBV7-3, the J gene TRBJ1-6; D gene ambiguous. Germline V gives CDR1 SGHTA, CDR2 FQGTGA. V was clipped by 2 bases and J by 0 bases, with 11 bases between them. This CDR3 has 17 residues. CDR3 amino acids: CASSLFGEGSYNSPLHF. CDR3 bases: TGTGCCAGCAGCTTATTTGGGGAGGGCTCCTATAATTCACCCCTCCACTTT.

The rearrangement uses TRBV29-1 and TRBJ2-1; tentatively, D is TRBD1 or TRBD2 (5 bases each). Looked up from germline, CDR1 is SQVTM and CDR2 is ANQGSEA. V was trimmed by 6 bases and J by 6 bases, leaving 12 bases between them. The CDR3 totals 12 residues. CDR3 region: CSVEGLTNEQFF. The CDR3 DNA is TGCAGCGTCGAGGGGTTGACCAATGAGCAGTTCTTC.

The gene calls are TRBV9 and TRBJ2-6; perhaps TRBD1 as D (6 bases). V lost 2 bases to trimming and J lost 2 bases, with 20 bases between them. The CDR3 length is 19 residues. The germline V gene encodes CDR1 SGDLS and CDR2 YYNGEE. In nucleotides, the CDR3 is TGTGCCAGCAGCGTGGGGACATATGAGCTGAGCACTGGGGCCAACGTCCTGACTTTC. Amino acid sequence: CASSVGTYELSTGANVLTF.

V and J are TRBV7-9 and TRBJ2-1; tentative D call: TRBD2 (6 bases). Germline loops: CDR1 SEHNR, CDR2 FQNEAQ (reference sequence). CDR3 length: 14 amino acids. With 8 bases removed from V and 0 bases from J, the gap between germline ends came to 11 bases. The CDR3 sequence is CASHYGGSYNEQFF. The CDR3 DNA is TGTGCCAGCCACTACGGGGGCTCCTACAATGAGCAGTTCTTC.

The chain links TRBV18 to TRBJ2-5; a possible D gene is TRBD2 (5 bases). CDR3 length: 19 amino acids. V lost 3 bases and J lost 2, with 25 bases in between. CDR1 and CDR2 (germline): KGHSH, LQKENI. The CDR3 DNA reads TGTGCCAGCTCACCCGCTCGAGGAGCGGAGATGCCGTTTCAAGAGACCCAGTACTTC. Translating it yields CASSPARGAEMPFQETQYF.

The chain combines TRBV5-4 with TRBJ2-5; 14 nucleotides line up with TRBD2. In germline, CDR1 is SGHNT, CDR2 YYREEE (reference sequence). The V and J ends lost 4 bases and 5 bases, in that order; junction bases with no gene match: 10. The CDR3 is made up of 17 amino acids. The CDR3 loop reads CASSRGTSGSNVETQYF. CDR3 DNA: TGTGCCAGCAGCCGCGGGACTAGCGGGAGTAATGTTGAGACCCAGTACTTC.

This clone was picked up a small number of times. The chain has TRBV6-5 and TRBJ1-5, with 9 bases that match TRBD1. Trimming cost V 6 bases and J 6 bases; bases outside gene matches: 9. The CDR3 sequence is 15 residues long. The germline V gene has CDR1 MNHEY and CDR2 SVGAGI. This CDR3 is CASSKYGTGFQPQHF. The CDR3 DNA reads TGTGCCAGCAGCAAGTACGGGACAGGGTTTCAGCCCCAGCATTTT.

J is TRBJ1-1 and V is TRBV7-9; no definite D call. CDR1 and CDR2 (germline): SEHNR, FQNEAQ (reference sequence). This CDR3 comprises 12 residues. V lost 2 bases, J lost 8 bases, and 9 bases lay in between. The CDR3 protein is CASSLSQAEAFF. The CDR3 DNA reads TGTGCCAGCAGCTTAAGCCAGGCGGAAGCTTTCTTT.

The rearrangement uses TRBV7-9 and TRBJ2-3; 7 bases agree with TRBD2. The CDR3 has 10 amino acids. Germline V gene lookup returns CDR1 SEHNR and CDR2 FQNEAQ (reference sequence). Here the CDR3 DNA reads TGTGCGGGAGGGGTTGATACGCAGTATTTT. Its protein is CAGGVDTQYF.